The TCR beta chain under discussion was sequenced for a study of breast tumors, draining lymph nodes, adjacent tissues. Each CDR3 protein is one row after TCRdb ran MiXCR on the multiplex PCR reads. The table records under 80,000 distinct CDR3 sequences, around 43% of them present only once. The ends lost 5 bases at V and 0 bases at J; junction bases unmatched: 14. Germline V lookup: CDR1 LNHDA, CDR2 SQIVND (reference sequence). CDR3 size: 19 residues. This clonotype was seen many times. This sequence joins TRBV19 and TRBJ2-1, with 9 bases that match TRBD2. This sequence was found in a female donor with breast cancer. Some clones in this sample may be carry-over from other donors' samples. Sequenced sample: breast tumor tissue. The CDR3 bases are TGTGCCAGTAGTCCTCCCCGCGGGGGGGGAAGGAGCTCCTACAATGAGCAGTTCTTC. This encodes CASSPPRGGGRSSYNEQFF.